This TCR beta chain emerged from a study of Graves' ophthalmopathy and Graves' hyperthyroidism. Study-wide context: Researchers classed hyperthyroidism as stable given no ophthalmopathy within 18 months of follow-up. Study-wide points: The model forecast ophthalmopathy progression, reaching roughly 71% sensitivity and approximately 72% specificity. The blood repertoire also included most expanded thyroid clonotypes above 0.001 frequency. Between ophthalmopathy and stable hyperthyroidism, a 13-signature model drew a separation with just over 85% sensitivity and around 80% specificity.

As to this clonotype: Its antigen remains unknown.

The CDR3 has 14 residues. The V end lost 3 bases, the J end lost 3 bases, and 11 bases lay between the germline ends. Transcripts of RNA were the source for amplifying TCR beta CDR3 regions. The authors performed first-round RT-PCR with HTBI primers and then a second-round multiplex PCR. Via MiXCR, TCRdb re-called the multiplex PCR reads, giving one row per CDR3 protein. The table has around 1.1 million distinct CDR3 sequences, 35% to 40% seen once. The receptor was isolated from an adult man with Graves' hyperthyroidism. The sequenced material came from peripheral blood or thyroid tissue (not recorded which). This chain connects TRBV12-3 or TRBV12-4 to TRBJ1-1, with D unresolved. Here the CDR3 DNA reads TGTGCCAGCAGTTTTTGGGCGGGATACACTGAAGCTTTCTTT. Protein product: CASSFWAGYTEAFF.